Listed below are T cell receptor beta chains from one sample, sequenced in a study of cytomegalovirus exposure and HLA in healthy donors. Clones were sequenced by immunoSEQ multiplex PCR, and TCRdb holds only the in-frame ones, with some missing. The sample comprises about 140,000 clones, 80% of which are singletons, and around 2.5% rests with the top ten. The sample taken for sequencing was PBMCs. These TCRs come from a man aged 45-65 years in good health and CMV-seronegative. Each CDR3 is given with its conserved first and last residue. A D gene is named only where the DNA matches it firmly. Some rows have no size entry. The others give once, few or many, or a class for an expanded clone.

V gene,clone size,J gene,D gene,CDR3 protein,CDR3 DNA
TRBV21-1,-,TRBJ2-7,-,CASSKYTSGSSYEQYF,TGTGCCAGCAGCAAATATACTAGCGGGAGCTCCTACGAGCAGTACTTC
TRBV7-9,-,TRBJ2-1,TRBD1,CASSLRTGVSNEQFF,TGTGCCAGCAGCTTAAGGACAGGGGTCAGCAATGAGCAGTTCTTC
TRBV4-1,-,TRBJ2-2,-,CASSQEGGRSPSGELFF,TGCGCCAGCAGCCAAGAGGGCGGGCGTTCCCCGTCCGGGGAGCTGTTTTTT
TRBV5-1,-,TRBJ1-1,-,CASSLFGMNTEAFF,TGCGCCAGCAGTCTTTTTGGCATGAACACTGAAGCTTTCTTT
TRBV28,-,TRBJ2-1,-,CANPCPSCNEQFF,TGTGCCAACCCTTGTCCTAGCTGCAATGAGCAGTTCTTC
TRBV11-2,-,TRBJ2-7,-,CASSLAITGIYEQYF,TGTGCCAGCAGCTTAGCAATTACAGGGATTTACGAGCAGTACTTC
TRBV5-1,few,TRBJ1-4,-,CASSLARGSATNEKLFF,TGCGCCAGCAGCTTGGCTCGGGGGTCCGCAACTAATGAAAAACTGTTTTTT
TRBV7-8,-,TRBJ1-1,TRBD1,CASSFLPGGAGGTEAFF,TGTGCCAGCAGCTTCCTCCCAGGGGGCGCAGGGGGCACTGAAGCTTTCTTT
TRBV10-3,-,TRBJ2-7,TRBD2,CAISGTGTSGYEQYF,TGTGCCATCAGTGGGACCGGGACTAGCGGCTACGAGCAGTACTTC
TRBV5-1,-,TRBJ2-1,-,CASSSGSGWVNEQFF,TGCGCCAGCAGCTCTGGGTCGGGGTGGGTCAATGAGCAGTTCTTC
TRBV28,-,TRBJ2-7,-,CASSLSNYEQYF,TGTGCCAGCAGTTTATCCAACTACGAGCAGTACTTC
TRBV19,-,TRBJ1-5,-,CASSMQSGSQPQHF,TGTGCCAGTAGTATGCAATCGGGGTCCCAGCCCCAGCATTTT
TRBV6-5,-,TRBJ1-1,-,CASSFVNLNTEAFF,TGTGCCAGCAGTTTCGTTAATTTGAACACTGAAGCTTTCTTT
TRBV27,-,TRBJ2-5,-,CASSLWAEETQYF,TGTGCCAGCAGTTTATGGGCAGAGGAGACCCAGTACTTC
TRBV2,-,TRBJ2-5,TRBD1,CASRADRGLGQQYF,TGTGCCAGCAGAGCGGACAGGGGGCTGGGACAGCAGTACTTC
TRBV5-6,-,TRBJ2-7,-,CASKKGPGGTYEQYF,TGTGCCAGCAAAAAGGGCCCCGGAGGGACCTACGAGCAGTACTTC
TRBV28,-,TRBJ2-3,-,CASRLTLQGTDTQYF,TGTGCCAGCAGGCTAACCCTACAGGGCACAGATACGCAGTATTTT
TRBV19,-,TRBJ2-7,TRBD1,CASSITGTGYYEQYF,TGTGCCAGTAGTATCACTGGGACAGGGTACTACGAGCAGTACTTC
TRBV5-1,-,TRBJ1-1,TRBD1,CASSPGTGGTEAFF,TGCGCCAGCAGCCCGGGGACAGGCGGCACTGAAGCTTTCTTT
TRBV5-5,-,TRBJ2-3,-,CASSLTVTDTQYF,TGTGCCAGCAGCTTAACGGTCACAGATACGCAGTATTTT
TRBV6-5,-,TRBJ2-1,TRBD2,CASSRPGLAGVEQFF,TGTGCCAGCAGCCGGCCGGGACTAGCGGGGGTTGAGCAGTTCTTC
TRBV5-1,-,TRBJ2-2,TRBD1,CASSTGQGRTGELFF,TGCGCCAGCAGCACCGGACAGGGAAGGACCGGGGAGCTGTTTTTT
TRBV15,-,TRBJ2-4,-,CATSSVWESSKNIQYF,TGTGCCACCAGCAGTGTGTGGGAGTCTTCCAAAAACATTCAGTACTTC
TRBV25-1,-,TRBJ2-3,-,CASSFSVPRDTQYF,TGTGCCAGCAGTTTTAGCGTGCCCCGGGATACGCAGTATTTT
TRBV5-4,-,TRBJ2-2,-,CASSSDRMNTGELFF,TGTGCCAGCAGCTCAGACAGGATGAACACCGGGGAGCTGTTTTTT
TRBV27,-,TRBJ2-1,-,CASSFSGEYDLSSYNEQFF,TGTGCCAGCAGTTTTTCAGGGGAGTACGACCTGAGCTCCTACAATGAGCAGTTCTTC
TRBV5-1,-,TRBJ2-3,TRBD2,CASSLEGLVGDTQYF,TGCGCCAGCAGCTTGGAGGGACTAGTGGGAGATACGCAGTATTTT
TRBV29-1,-,TRBJ2-3,TRBD2,CSVYLLALSTDTQYF,TGCAGCGTTTATCTACTAGCGCTTAGCACAGATACGCAGTATTTT